The T cell receptor (beta chain) under discussion was sequenced for a study of shared clonotypes between healthy human individuals. TCRdb keeps only in-frame clones here, not all; method: immunoSEQ multiplex PCR. The sample yields 550,000 to 800,000 clones, 80% to 95% seen once. A note on this clone: The target antigen is unknown.

This CDR3 is built from 18 residues. With 1 base clipped from V and 5 bases from J, the junction kept 18 bases outside the gene matches. Germline-derived CDR1 and CDR2 are GTSNPN and SVGIG (reference sequence). Study outcomes and limitations: On the whole, naive subsets had larger estimated richness than memory subsets had. Rarefaction indicated that sorted-subset sequencing remained incomplete although depth was large.

All donors were healthy HIV-negative adults lacking recent acute infections or vaccinations. The sequence was obtained from a man aged 18 to 29 in good health. Some clones in this sample may be carry-over from other donors' samples. Sequencing used memory CD8+ T cells from PBMCs. As for subset: CD45RO+ cells pooled with CCR7-negative TemRA cells. V is TRBV30 and J is TRBJ2-5; TRBD2 aligns across 8 bases. CDR3 sequence (DNA): TGTGCCTGGAGTGGAGCAATAGGCGGGGCAGAGCGGGGGGAGACCCAGTACTTC. It specifies CAWSGAIGGAERGETQYF.